This TCR beta chain was obtained from a study of T cells after yellow fever vaccination. The germline V gene has CDR1 SGHAT and CDR2 FQNNGV. This CDR3 contains 13 residues. The ends were cut back, 5 bases at V and 2 bases at J, with 6 bases in the middle. TCRdb processed the 5' RACE reads anew with MiXCR; each CDR3 protein has one entry. The table includes approximately 74,000 distinct CDR3 sequences, 7.1% detected once. Study-level results: Abundant clonotypes from the bulk population could have been carried over as contaminants into FACS-sorted repertoires.

Note on this clonotype: Its antigen remains unidentified.

The sequence derives from a young man who received the YFV17D yellow fever vaccine. This chain joins TRBV11-2 and TRBJ2-2; D unresolved. The source was CD8+ T cells sorted from PBMCs, collected around 5 days after the first yellow fever vaccination. The CDR3 protein is CASSRSNTGELFF. CDR3 nucleotide sequence: TGTGCCAGCAGCCGTAGCAACACCGGGGAGCTGTTTTTT.